These 14 T cell receptor beta chains share one sample of origin, sequenced in a study of blood T cell repertoires in COVID-19. Generated by immunoSEQ multiplex PCR, the TCRdb table keeps only in-frame clones and is missing some. Of about 140,000 clones listed, 80% to 90% are singletons. The sample was PBMCs or T cells enriched from blood (not recorded which). Source of these receptors: a man in his sixties who had recovered from COVID-19.

V and J are TRBV7-3 and TRBJ2-7; 9 positions match TRBD1. The germline CDR1 and CDR2 sequences are SGHTA and FQGTGA. Trimming removed 4 bases from V and 6 bases from J; junction bases left unmatched: 4. The length of the CDR3 is 13 residues. The CDR3 here is CASSSDRGGEQYF. CDR3 in DNA: TGTGCCAGCAGCTCGGACAGGGGTGGCGAGCAGTACTTC.

This chain links TRBV19 with TRBJ1-1; TRBD1 aligns across 7 bases. Germline-derived CDR1 and CDR2 are LNHDA and SQIVND (reference sequence). V was pared by 1 base and J by 5 bases, with 7 bases of the junction left unmatched. The CDR3 loop spans 15 amino acids. The CDR3 nucleotides read TGTGCCAGTAGTATAGTCCCGACAGGGTGGACTGAAGCTTTCTTT. Amino acids: CASSIVPTGWTEAFF. The whole variable domain, remainder taken from reference TRBV19 and TRBJ1-1, is DGGITQSPKYLFRKEGQNVTLSCEQNLNHDAMYWYRQDPGQGLRLIYYSQIVNDFQKGDIAEGYSVSREKKESFPLTVTSAQKNPTAFYLCASSIVPTGWTEAFFGQGTRLTVV.

The chain joins TRBV6-5 to TRBJ1-5; a weak D match, TRBD1 (5 bases). The CDR3 extends over 14 amino acids. Germline-derived CDR1 and CDR2 are MNHEY and SVGAGI. Trimming pared 4 bases from V and 7 bases from J, leaving 14 bases between. CDR3 coding DNA: TGTGCCAGCAGTTTGGACATCCTGGGGCAGCCCCAGCATTTT. Translating it yields CASSLDILGQPQHF.

This clone was detected once. This sequence joins TRBV2 and TRBJ2-2; D gene unclear. This CDR3 has 11 amino acids. Germline loops: CDR1 SNHLY, CDR2 FYNNEI. Trimming took 6 bases from V and 5 from J, leaving 4 bases between them. The CDR3 DNA is TGTGCCAGCAGGTATACCGGGGAGCTGTTTTTT. Its protein is CASRYTGELFF.

The V gene is TRBV5-1, the J gene TRBJ1-5; the match to TRBD1 covers 9 bases. V dropped 0 bases and J dropped 4; count of bases not matched to a gene: 8. CDR1 and CDR2 from the germline V gene are SGHRS and YFSETQ. CDR3 size: 17 residues. CDR3 nucleotide sequence: TGCGCCAGCAGCTTGGGGGACAGGGAGATTAGAAATCAGCCCCAGCATTTT. It translates to CASSLGDREIRNQPQHF.

The chain joins TRBV2 to TRBJ1-3, with D perhaps matching TRBD1 (6 bases). Germline V lookup: CDR1 SNHLY, CDR2 FYNNEI. The CDR3 loop spans 16 amino acids. Trimming stripped 1 base from V and 0 bases from J, with 10 bases between. CDR3 in amino acids: CASSEEGDRSGNTIYF. The CDR3, as DNA: TGTGCCAGCAGTGAAGAGGGGGACCGCTCTGGAAACACCATATATTTT.

The DNA for the CDR3 is TGTGCCAGCAGCTTGGAGAGGGGGACAGCCCGCGGACAGTATTTT. This gives the protein CASSLERGTARGQYF. This sequence joins TRBV5-8 and TRBJ2-3, with 7 nucleotides matching TRBD1. The trim removed 0 bases at V and 12 bases at J, leaving 13 bases unmatched. The CDR3 is 15 residues long. The germline gives CDR1 SGHTS, CDR2 YDEGEE.

The genes are TRBV29-1 and TRBJ2-7, with D possibly TRBD2 on 5 matching bases. The CDR3 has 12 amino acids. The V gene lost 7 bases and the J gene lost 5 bases, with 15 bases spanning the gap. Germline CDR1 SQVTM, CDR2 ANQGSEA. CDR3 loop: CSGAVSGDEQYF. CDR3 bases: TGCAGCGGAGCGGTATCGGGCGACGAGCAGTACTTC.

This clone was counted at least ten times. The rearrangement uses TRBV11-2 and TRBJ1-2; D is unclear. The V gene's germline CDR1 is SGHAT and CDR2 FQNNGV. There are 13 residues in the CDR3. The V gene lost 5 bases and the J gene lost 0 bases, with 7 bases spanning the gap. The CDR3 nucleotides read TGTGCCAGCAGCCGTCCTGCTAACTATGGCTACACCTTC. This codes for CASSRPANYGYTF.

In this sample, this clone turned up once. The chain couples TRBV6-5 to TRBJ2-2, with a tentative D call TRBD1 (6 bases). The CDR3 runs to 15 residues. Germline CDR1 MNHEY, CDR2 SVGAGI. The V gene lost 2 bases and the J gene lost 1 base, with 8 bases spanning the gap. CDR3 amino acids: CASSYPTGNTGELFF. For the CDR3, the DNA is TGTGCCAGCAGTTACCCGACAGGGAACACCGGGGAGCTGTTTTTT.

The rearrangement uses TRBV24-1 and TRBJ2-3; a possible D gene is TRBD1 (5 bases). Trimming took 2 bases from V and 5 from J, leaving 19 bases between them. Germline CDR1 reads KGHDR; CDR2 reads SFDVKD. This CDR3 comprises 17 residues. This chain's CDR3 is CATSDSPPWGGEDTQYF. In nucleotides, the CDR3 is TGTGCCACCAGTGATTCTCCCCCATGGGGCGGAGAAGATACGCAGTATTTT.

The chain couples TRBV3-1 (or the pseudogene TRBV3-2) to TRBJ1-4; no clear D gene. CDR1 is LGHDT and CDR2 is YNNKEL in the germline V gene (reference sequence). Trimming cost V 2 bases and J 0 bases, with 4 bases left between them. The CDR3 is made up of 14 amino acids. The CDR3 spells CASSQQATNEKLFF. The DNA for the CDR3 is TGTGCCAGCAGCCAACAGGCAACTAATGAAAAACTGTTTTTT.

The chain joins TRBV3-1 (or the pseudogene TRBV3-2) to TRBJ1-2, with TRBD1 as a possible D gene (6 bases). The CDR3 has 13 residues. The germline CDR1 and CDR2 sequences are LGHDT and YNNKEL (reference sequence). The V and J ends lost 5 bases and 10 bases respectively, with 17 bases between them. CDR3 DNA sequence: TGTGCCAGCAGCATGTCAGGGGCTCGGGACTACACCTTC. Amino acid sequence: CASSMSGARDYTF.

The chain combines TRBV2 with TRBJ1-6, with no clear D. The CDR3 length is 14 residues. Between the trimmed V and J ends, which lost 7 bases and 6 bases, there was a span of 13 bases. Germline V gene lookup returns CDR1 SNHLY and CDR2 FYNNEI. In DNA, the CDR3 is TGTGCCAGCAATGCGGGAGGCGTTAATTCACCCCTCCACTTT. Translation gives CASNAGGVNSPLHF.